This record covers a single T cell receptor beta chain. This sample stems from a study of OX40 agonist ivuxolimab in advanced cancers. Produced via immunoSEQ multiplex PCR; TCRdb's table is partial and in-frame only. The data hold more than 40,000 clones, with just over 85% observed a single time. This specimen was CD4+ or CD8+ T cells sorted from blood, taken in a trial of the OX40 agonist ivuxolimab. The sequence was obtained from an adult with an advanced solid tumor such as melanoma, head and neck, liver or kidney cancer.

CDR3 residues: CASSLTSGSSYNEQFF. Here the CDR3 DNA reads TGCGCCAGCAGCTTGACTAGCGGGAGCTCCTACAATGAGCAGTTCTTC. The chain carries TRBV5-1 and TRBJ2-1, with 11 positions matching TRBD2. The CDR3 consists of 16 residues. The V gene end was trimmed by 1 base and the J gene end by 0 bases; junction bases not matched to a gene: 0. Germline V gene lookup returns CDR1 SGHRS and CDR2 YFSETQ.